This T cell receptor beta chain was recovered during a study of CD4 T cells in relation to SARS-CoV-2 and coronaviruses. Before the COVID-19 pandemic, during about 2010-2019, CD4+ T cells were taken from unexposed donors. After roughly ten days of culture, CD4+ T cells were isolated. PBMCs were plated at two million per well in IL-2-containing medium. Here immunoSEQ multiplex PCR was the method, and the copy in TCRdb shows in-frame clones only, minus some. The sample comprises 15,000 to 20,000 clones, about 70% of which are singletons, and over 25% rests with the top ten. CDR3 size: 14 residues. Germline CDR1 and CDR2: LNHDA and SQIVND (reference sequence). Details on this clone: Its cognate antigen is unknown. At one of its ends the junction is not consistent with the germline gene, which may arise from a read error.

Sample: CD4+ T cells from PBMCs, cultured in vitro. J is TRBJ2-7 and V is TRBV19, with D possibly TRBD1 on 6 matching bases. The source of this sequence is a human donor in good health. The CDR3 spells CASSISGGTGTQSF. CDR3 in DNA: TGTGCCAGTAGTATCTCAGGTGGGACCGGGACACAGAGTTTC.